This T cell receptor beta chain appears in the sequencing data of a study of CD8 T cells in Susac syndrome. CD8+ and CD4+ T cells circulating in blood were sequenced for TCR beta. Negative isolation yielded CD8+ and CD4+ T cells; FACS enriched TEMRA cells. Findings and caveats of the study: Individuals included in the TCR sequencing and HLA analysis were acknowledged by the study to be relatively few in number.

Random hexamers primed reverse transcription of about 0.5 to 1 ug RNA. Amplification of TCR beta CDR3 was carried out by immunoSEQ multiplex PCR, which covered 54 Vbeta and 13 Jbeta segments. TCRdb passed the immunoSEQ multiplex PCR reads through MiXCR, listing each CDR3 protein once. The sample yields hundreds of thousands of distinct CDR3 sequences, about 95% seen once. Worth noting for this clonotype: Antigen specificity is unknown.

Germline V gives CDR1 LGHDT, CDR2 YNNKEL (reference sequence). The CDR3 contains 17 residues. The V and J ends lost 3 bases and 5 bases, in that order; junction bases with no gene match: 11. V usage is TRBV3-1 and J usage is TRBJ1-2, with 11 bases matching TRBD1. The receptor was derived from a human donor with multiple sclerosis. The sequencing sample was made of CD4+ T cells from PBMCs. The CDR3 nucleotides read TGTGCCAGCAGCCAGGGGACAGGGGGATCCCTTGTTTATGGCTACACCTTC. Its translation: CASSQGTGGSLVYGYTF. Together with reference TRBV3-1 and TRBJ1-2, the CDR3 gives the full variable domain: DTAVSQTPKYLVTQMGNDKSIKCEQNLGHDTMYWYKQDSKKFLKIMFSYNNKELIINETVPNRFSPKSPDKAHLNLHINSLELGDSAVYFCASSQGTGGSLVYGYTFGSGTRLTVV.